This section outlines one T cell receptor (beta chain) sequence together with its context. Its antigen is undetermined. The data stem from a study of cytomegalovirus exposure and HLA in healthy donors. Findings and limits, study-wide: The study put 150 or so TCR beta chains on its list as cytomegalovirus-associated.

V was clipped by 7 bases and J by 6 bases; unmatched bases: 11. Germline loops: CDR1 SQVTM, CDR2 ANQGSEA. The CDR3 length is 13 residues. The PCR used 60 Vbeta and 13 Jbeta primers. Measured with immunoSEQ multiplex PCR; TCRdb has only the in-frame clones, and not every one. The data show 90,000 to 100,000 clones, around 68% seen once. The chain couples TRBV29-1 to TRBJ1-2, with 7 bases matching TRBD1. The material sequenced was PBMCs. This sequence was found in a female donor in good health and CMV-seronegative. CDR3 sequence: CSALIQGRNGYTF. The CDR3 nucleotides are TGCAGCGCGCTTATACAGGGGAGAAATGGCTACACCTTC.